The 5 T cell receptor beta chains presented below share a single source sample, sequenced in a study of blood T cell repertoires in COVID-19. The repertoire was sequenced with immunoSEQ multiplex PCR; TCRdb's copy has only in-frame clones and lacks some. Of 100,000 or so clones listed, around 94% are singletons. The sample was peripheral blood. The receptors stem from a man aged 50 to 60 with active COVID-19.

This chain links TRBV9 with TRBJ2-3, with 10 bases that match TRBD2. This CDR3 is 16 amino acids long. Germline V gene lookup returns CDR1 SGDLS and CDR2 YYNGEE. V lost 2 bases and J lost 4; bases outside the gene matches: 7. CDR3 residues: CASSVWGAGGADTQYF. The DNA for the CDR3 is TGTGCCAGCAGCGTTTGGGGAGCGGGAGGGGCAGATACGCAGTATTTT. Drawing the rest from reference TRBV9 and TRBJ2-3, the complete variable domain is DSGVTQTPKHLITATGQRVTLRCSPRSGDLSVYWYQQSLDQGLQFLIQYYNGEERAKGNILERFSAQQFPDLHSELNLSSLELGDSALYFCASSVWGAGGADTQYFGPGTRLTVL.

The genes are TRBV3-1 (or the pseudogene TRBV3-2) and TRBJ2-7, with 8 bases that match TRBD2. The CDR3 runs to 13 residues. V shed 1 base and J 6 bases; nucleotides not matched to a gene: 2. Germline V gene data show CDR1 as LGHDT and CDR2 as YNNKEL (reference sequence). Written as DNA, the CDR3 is TGTGCCAGCAGCCAAGTCGCGGGAGGCGAGCAGTACTTC. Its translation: CASSQVAGGEQYF.

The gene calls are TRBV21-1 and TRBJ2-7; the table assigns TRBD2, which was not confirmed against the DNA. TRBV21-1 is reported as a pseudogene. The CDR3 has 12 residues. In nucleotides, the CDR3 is TGTGCCAGCAGATGGACTAACTACGAGCAGTACTTC. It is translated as CASRWTNYEQYF.

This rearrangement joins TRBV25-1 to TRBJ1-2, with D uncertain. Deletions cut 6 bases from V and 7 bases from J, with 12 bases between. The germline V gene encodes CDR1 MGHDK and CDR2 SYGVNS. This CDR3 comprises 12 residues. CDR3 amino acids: CASREEVGGYTF. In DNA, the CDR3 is TGTGCCAGCAGGGAGGAGGTCGGTGGCTACACCTTC.

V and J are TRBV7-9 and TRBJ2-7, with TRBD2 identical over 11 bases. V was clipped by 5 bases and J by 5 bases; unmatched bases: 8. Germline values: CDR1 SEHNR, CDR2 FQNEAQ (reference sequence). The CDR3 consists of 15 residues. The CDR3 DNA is TGTGCCAGCAGCCTACTAGGGACTAGCGGAGACGAGCAGTACTTC. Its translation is CASSLLGTSGDEQYF.